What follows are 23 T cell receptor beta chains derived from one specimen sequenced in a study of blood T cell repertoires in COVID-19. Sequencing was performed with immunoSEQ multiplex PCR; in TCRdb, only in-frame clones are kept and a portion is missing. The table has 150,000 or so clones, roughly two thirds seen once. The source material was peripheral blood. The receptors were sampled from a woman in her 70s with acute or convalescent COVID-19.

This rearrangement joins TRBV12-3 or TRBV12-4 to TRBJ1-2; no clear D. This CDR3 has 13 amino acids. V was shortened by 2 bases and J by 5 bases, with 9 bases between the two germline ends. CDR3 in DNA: TGTGCCAGCAGTTTACAACAGCTTTATGGCTACACCTTC. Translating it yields CASSLQQLYGYTF.

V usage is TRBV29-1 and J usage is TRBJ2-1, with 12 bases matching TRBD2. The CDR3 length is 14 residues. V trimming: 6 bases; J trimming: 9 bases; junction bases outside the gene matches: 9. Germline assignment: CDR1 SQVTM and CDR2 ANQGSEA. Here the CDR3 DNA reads TGCAGCGTCGACCGGACTAGCGGGGCAGGTGAGCAGTTCTTC. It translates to CSVDRTSGAGEQFF.

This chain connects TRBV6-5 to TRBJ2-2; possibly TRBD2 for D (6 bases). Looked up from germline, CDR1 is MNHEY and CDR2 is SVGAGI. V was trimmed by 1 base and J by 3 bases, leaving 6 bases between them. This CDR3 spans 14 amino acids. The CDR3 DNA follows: TGTGCCAGCAGTTACTGGGGGGACACCGGGGAGCTGTTTTTT. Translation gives CASSYWGDTGELFF.

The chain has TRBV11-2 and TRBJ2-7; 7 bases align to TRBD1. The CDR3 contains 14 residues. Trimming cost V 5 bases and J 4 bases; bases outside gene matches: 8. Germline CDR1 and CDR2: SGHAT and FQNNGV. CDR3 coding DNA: TGTGCCAGCAGCCAGGGACAGTCAGTATACGAGCAGTACTTC. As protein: CASSQGQSVYEQYF.

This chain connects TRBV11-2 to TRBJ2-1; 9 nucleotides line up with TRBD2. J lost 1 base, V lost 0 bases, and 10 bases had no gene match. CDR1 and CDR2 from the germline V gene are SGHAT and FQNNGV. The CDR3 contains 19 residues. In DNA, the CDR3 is TGTGCCAGCAGCTTAGATGGCCGGGGGCTAGCGGGATCCTACAATGAGCAGTTCTTC. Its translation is CASSLDGRGLAGSYNEQFF.

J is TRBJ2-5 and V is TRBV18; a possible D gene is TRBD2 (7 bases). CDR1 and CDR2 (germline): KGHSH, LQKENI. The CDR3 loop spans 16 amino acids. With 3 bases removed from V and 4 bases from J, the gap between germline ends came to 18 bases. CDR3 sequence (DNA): TGTGCCAGCTCACCGCGGGAGAGCGGAGGGGGAGAGACCCAGTACTTC. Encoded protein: CASSPRESGGGETQYF.

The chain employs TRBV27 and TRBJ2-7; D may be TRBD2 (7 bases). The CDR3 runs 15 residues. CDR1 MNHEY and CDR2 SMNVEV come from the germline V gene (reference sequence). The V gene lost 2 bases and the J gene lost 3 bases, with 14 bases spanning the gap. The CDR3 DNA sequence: TGTGCCAGCAGTTTAGGTACGGGGGGCCTCTACGAGCAGTACTTC. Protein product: CASSLGTGGLYEQYF.

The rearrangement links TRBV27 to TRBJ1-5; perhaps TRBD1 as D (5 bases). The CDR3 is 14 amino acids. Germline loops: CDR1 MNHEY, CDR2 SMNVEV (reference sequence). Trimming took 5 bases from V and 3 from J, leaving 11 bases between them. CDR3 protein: CASSGRGDNQPQHF. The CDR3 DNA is TGTGCCAGCAGTGGAAGGGGCGACAATCAGCCCCAGCATTTT.

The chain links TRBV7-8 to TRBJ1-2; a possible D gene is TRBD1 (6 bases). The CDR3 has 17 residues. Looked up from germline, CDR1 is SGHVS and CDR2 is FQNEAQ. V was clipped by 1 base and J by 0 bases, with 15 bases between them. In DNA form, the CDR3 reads TGTGCCAGCAGCTTAGTGGGGGGGGCCGCTTCTAACTATGGCTACACCTTC. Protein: CASSLVGGAASNYGYTF.

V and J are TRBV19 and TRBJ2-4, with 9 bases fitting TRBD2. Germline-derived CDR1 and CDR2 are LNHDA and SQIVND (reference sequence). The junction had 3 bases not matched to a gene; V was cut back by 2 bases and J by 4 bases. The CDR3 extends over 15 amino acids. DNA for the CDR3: TGTGCCAGTAGTATAAACAGCGGGGGGAAAAACATTCAGTACTTC. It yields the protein CASSINSGGKNIQYF.

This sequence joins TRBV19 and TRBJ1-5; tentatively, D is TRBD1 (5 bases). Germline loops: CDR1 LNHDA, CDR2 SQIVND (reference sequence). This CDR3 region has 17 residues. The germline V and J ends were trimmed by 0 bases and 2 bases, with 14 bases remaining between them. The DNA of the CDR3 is TGTGCCAGTAGTATAGATCGGGGGGGTAGCGGCAATCAGCCCCAGCATTTT. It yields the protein CASSIDRGGSGNQPQHF.

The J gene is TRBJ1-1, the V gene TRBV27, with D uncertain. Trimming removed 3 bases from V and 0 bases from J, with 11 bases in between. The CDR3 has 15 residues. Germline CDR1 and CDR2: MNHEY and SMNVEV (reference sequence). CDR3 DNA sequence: TGTGCCAGCAGTTTTTTTGGCGGGTTGAACACTGAAGCTTTCTTT. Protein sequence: CASSFFGGLNTEAFF.

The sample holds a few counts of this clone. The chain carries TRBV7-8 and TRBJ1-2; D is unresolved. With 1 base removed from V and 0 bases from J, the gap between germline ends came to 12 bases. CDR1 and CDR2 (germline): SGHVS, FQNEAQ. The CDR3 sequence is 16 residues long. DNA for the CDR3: TGTGCCAGCAGCTTAGTAGCTGGGAGAGCTAACTATGGCTACACCTTC. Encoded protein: CASSLVAGRANYGYTF.

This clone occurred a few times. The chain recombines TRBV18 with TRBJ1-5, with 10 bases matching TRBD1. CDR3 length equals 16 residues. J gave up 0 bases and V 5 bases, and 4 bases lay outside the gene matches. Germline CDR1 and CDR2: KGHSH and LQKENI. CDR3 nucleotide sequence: TGTGCCAGCTCAGGGACAGGGGCGTATAGCAATCAGCCCCAGCATTTT. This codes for CASSGTGAYSNQPQHF.

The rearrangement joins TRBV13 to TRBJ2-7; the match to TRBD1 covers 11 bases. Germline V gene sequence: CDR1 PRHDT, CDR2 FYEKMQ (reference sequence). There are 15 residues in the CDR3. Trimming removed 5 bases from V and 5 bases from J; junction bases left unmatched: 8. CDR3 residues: CASSKRTGGGNEQYF. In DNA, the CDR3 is TGTGCCAGCAGCAAGCGGACAGGGGGCGGGAACGAGCAGTACTTC.

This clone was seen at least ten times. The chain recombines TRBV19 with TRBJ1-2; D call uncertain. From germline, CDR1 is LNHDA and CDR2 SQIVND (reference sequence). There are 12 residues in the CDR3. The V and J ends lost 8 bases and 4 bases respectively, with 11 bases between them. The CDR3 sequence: CASGSGFYGYTF. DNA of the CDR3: TGTGCCAGTGGTAGTGGCTTCTATGGCTACACCTTC.

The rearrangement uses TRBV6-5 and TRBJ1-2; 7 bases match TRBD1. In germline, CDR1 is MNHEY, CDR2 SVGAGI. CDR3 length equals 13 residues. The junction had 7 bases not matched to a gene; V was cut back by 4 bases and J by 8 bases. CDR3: CASSSRDSGGYTF. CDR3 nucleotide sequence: TGTGCCAGCAGTTCTAGGGACAGTGGGGGCTACACCTTC.

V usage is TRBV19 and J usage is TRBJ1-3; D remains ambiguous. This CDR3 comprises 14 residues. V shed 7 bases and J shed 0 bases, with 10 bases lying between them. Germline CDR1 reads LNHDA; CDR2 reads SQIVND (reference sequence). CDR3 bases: TGTGCCAGTACTTCGATCGGCTCTGGAAACACCATATATTTT. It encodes CASTSIGSGNTIYF.

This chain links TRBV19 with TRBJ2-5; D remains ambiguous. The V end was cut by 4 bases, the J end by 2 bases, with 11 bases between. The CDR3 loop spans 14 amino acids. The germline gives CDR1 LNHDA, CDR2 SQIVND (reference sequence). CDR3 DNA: TGTGCCAGTAGTAATACCGACGGGCAAGAGACCCAGTACTTC. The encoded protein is CASSNTDGQETQYF.

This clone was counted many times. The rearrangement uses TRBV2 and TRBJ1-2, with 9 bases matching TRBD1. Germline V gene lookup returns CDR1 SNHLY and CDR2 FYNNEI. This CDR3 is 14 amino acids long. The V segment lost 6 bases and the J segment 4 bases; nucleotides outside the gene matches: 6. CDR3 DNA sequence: TGTGCCAGCAGACCGGGACAGGGTTTCTATGGCTACACCTTC. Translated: CASRPGQGFYGYTF.

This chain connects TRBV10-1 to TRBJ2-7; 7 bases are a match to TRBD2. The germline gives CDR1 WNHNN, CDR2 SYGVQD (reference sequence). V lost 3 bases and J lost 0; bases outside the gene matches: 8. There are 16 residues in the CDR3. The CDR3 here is CASSDRASGSSYEQYF. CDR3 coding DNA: TGCGCCAGCAGTGATCGGGCTAGCGGTAGCTCCTACGAGCAGTACTTC.

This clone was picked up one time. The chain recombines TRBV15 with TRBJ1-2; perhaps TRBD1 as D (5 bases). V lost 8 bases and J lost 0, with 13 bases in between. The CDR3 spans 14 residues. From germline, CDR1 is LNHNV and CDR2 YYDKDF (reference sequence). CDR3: CATSPRDPNYGYTF. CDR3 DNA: TGTGCCACCTCCCCCAGGGATCCTAACTATGGCTACACCTTC.

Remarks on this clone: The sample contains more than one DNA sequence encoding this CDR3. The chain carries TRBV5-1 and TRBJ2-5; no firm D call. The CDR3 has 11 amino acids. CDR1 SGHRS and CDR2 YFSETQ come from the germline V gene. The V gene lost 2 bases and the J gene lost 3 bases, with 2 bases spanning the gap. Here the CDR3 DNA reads TGCGCCAGCAGCTTCAAAGAGACCCAGTACTTC. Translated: CASSFKETQYF.